The T cell receptor beta chain under discussion was sequenced for a study of shared clonotypes between healthy human individuals. About the study: CD4 naive and memory got three plates each, CD8 naive two, CD8 memory one.

This CDR3 is built from 15 residues. Germline V gene lookup returns CDR1 MNHEY and CDR2 SVGAGI. V shed 2 bases and J 12 bases; nucleotides not matched to a gene: 6. Sequencing used immunoSEQ multiplex PCR; TCRdb keeps in-frame clones, though not all of them. The profile shows a few million clones, approximately 94% of them singletons. The chain has TRBV6-5 and TRBJ1-6, with 11 positions matching TRBD1. The specimen sequenced was naive CD4+ T cells sorted from blood. Noted subset: CD45RA+ positively selected. This receptor was identified in a man between 18 and 35 years old in good health. CDR3 DNA sequence: TGTGCCAGCAGTTACACCGGGACAGGGGGAGGACCCCTCCACTTT. This gives the protein CASSYTGTGGGPLHF.